This entry lists 2 T cell receptor beta chains sequenced from one sample in a study of T cells in Graves' hyperthyroidism and ophthalmopathy. Amplification targeted TCR beta CDR3 regions from RNA transcripts. A set of HTBI primers served as the primers for a first-round RT-PCR of the TCR CDR3. From the multiplex PCR reads, TCRdb called clonotypes with MiXCR, one entry per CDR3 protein. The table records approximately 530,000 distinct CDR3 sequences, over 15% of them present only once. Specimen: blood. Source of these receptors: a woman aged 18 to 35 with Graves' hyperthyroidism.

This clonotype was observed at least ten times. The V and J genes are TRBV11-2 and TRBJ1-6; TRBD1 agrees at 7 bases. The CDR3 has 16 amino acids. From germline, CDR1 is SGHAT and CDR2 FQNNGV. After removal of 2 bases from V and 6 bases from J, the junction contained 7 bases not matched to a gene. The CDR3 protein is CASSLRGGYRNSPLHF. In DNA form, the CDR3 reads TGTGCCAGCAGCTTACGAGGGGGCTATCGTAATTCACCCCTCCACTTT.

This clonotype was seen at least ten times. This sequence joins TRBV6-1 and TRBJ1-1; D perhaps matches TRBD1 (6 bases). With 9 bases removed from V and 0 bases from J, the gap between germline ends came to 11 bases. The length of the CDR3 is 13 residues. CDR1 is MNHNS and CDR2 is SASEGT in the germline V gene. The CDR3 DNA sequence: TGTGCCAGTAGGGGGACAATGAACACTGAAGCTTTCTTT. It yields the protein CASRGTMNTEAFF.